These 18 T cell receptor beta chains were sequenced from one sample in a study of shared clonotypes between healthy human individuals. This table comes from immunoSEQ multiplex PCR, and its TCRdb copy is limited to in-frame clones, with some not included. The sample has fewer than 2.5 million clones; approximately 93% are singletons. Sequenced: naive CD4+ T cells from PBMCs. Subset defined: CD45RA+ positively selected. The receptors here all came from a man between 18 and 29 years old in good health. Some clones in this sample may be carry-over from other donors' samples.

The chain links TRBV9 to TRBJ1-4, with D perhaps TRBD1 (6 bases). The V gene's germline CDR1 is SGDLS and CDR2 YYNGEE. The CDR3 runs 14 residues. V was cut by 4 bases and J by 15 bases, with 22 bases left in between. CDR3 DNA: TGTGCCAGCAGCCCCGATATACGACCACAGGGAATGTTTTTT. Amino acid sequence: CASSPDIRPQGMFF.

The chain links TRBV6-1 to TRBJ1-4; a weak D match, TRBD1 (5 bases). Germline CDR1 is MNHNS and CDR2 is SASEGT. CDR3 length: 14 amino acids. The V end lost 7 bases, the J end lost 3 bases, and 12 bases lay between the germline ends. The CDR3 nucleotides read TGTGCCAGCAAGGCAGGGCATTCTAATGAAAAACTGTTTTTT. This encodes CASKAGHSNEKLFF.

The chain is built from TRBV4-3 and TRBJ2-4; TRBD1 agrees at 7 bases. The CDR3 runs to 16 residues. From germline, CDR1 is LGHNA and CDR2 YSLEER. Trimming at V came to 3 bases and at J to 1 base, leaving 6 bases not matched to a gene. DNA for the CDR3: TGCGCCAGCAGCCACCACGACAGGGCCGCCAAAAACATTCAGTACTTC. Residues: CASSHHDRAAKNIQYF.

This clone was counted once. The gene calls are TRBV5-1 and TRBJ1-2; possibly TRBD1 for D (6 bases). V shed 2 bases and J shed 10 bases, with 15 bases lying between them. From germline, CDR1 is SGHRS and CDR2 YFSETQ. This CDR3 has 13 residues. The CDR3 loop reads CASSFTGLRDYTF. CDR3 coding DNA: TGCGCCAGCAGCTTCACAGGGTTGCGGGACTACACCTTC.

The V gene is TRBV14, the J gene TRBJ1-3; the D gene is possibly TRBD1 (5 bases). Germline V gene sequence: CDR1 SGHDN, CDR2 FVKESK. CDR3 length equals 13 residues. The V end was cut by 4 bases, the J end by 4 bases, with 8 bases between. CDR3 sequence reads: CASSRHRGNTIYF. In DNA, the CDR3 is TGTGCCAGCAGCCGTCACAGGGGAAACACCATATATTTT.

V is TRBV7-2 and J is TRBJ2-3; D is unclear. V lost 1 base, J lost 6 bases, and 8 bases lay in between. Germline loops: CDR1 SGHTA, CDR2 FQGNSA. There are 13 residues in the CDR3. CDR3 coding DNA: TGTGCCAGCAGCTTAGTATGGCAGGATACGCAGTATTTT. Its translation: CASSLVWQDTQYF.

The V call is TRBV5-4, the J call TRBJ2-2; D gene unclear. The CDR3 runs 16 residues. Trimming took 4 bases from V and 4 from J, leaving 17 bases between them. The germline CDR1 and CDR2 sequences are SGHNT and YYREEE (reference sequence). The CDR3 bases are TGTGCCAGCAGCCCGGGTGGCTGGGATGGCACCGGGGAGCTGTTTTTT. It encodes CASSPGGWDGTGELFF.

The rearrangement links TRBV7-9 to TRBJ1-3; 7 nucleotides align to TRBD1. The V segment lost 2 bases and the J segment 4 bases; nucleotides outside the gene matches: 5. The CDR3 spans 15 residues. The germline gives CDR1 SEHNR, CDR2 FQNEAQ (reference sequence). The chain's CDR3 is CASSLRTGGGNTIYF. The CDR3 coding sequence is TGTGCCAGCAGCTTAAGGACAGGCGGGGGAAACACCATATATTTT.

The chain links TRBV6-1 to TRBJ1-3; D gene unclear. This CDR3 is built from 14 residues. Germline loops: CDR1 MNHNS, CDR2 SASEGT. Trimming took 0 bases from V and 0 from J, leaving 3 bases between them. CDR3 protein: CASSEAHSGNTIYF. The CDR3 DNA reads as TGTGCCAGCAGTGAAGCGCACTCTGGAAACACCATATATTTT.

The J gene is TRBJ1-2, the V gene TRBV5-4, with a weak D call TRBD1 (6 bases). This CDR3 contains 14 residues. Trimming stripped 0 bases from V and 8 bases from J, with 14 bases between. Germline CDR1 is SGHNT and CDR2 is YYREEE (reference sequence). The CDR3 bases are TGTGCCAGCAGCTTGGAGGCCAGGGGCGCCGGCTACACCTTC. Its translation is CASSLEARGAGYTF.

The chain carries TRBV2 and TRBJ1-2, with TRBD1 as a possible D gene (5 bases). The germline V gene has CDR1 SNHLY and CDR2 FYNNEI. Between the trimmed V and J ends, which lost 2 bases and 4 bases, there was a span of 11 bases. The CDR3 is 14 amino acids. This chain's CDR3 is CASSERGRIYGYTF. Here the CDR3 DNA reads TGTGCCAGCAGTGAAAGGGGTAGGATCTATGGCTACACCTTC.

The genes are TRBV5-5 and TRBJ1-2; 7 bases match TRBD1. This CDR3 contains 14 residues. Trimming took 6 bases from V and 2 from J; bases not matched to a gene: 7. Germline CDR1 and CDR2: SGHKS and YYEKEE (reference sequence). CDR3: CASTIQGLNYGYTF. The CDR3 DNA is TGTGCCAGCACCATACAGGGGTTGAACTATGGCTACACCTTC.

The chain combines TRBV25-1 with TRBJ2-5; 12 nucleotides line up with TRBD2. This CDR3 contains 17 residues. V trimming: 3 bases; J trimming: 5 bases; junction bases outside the gene matches: 10. CDR1 MGHDK and CDR2 SYGVNS come from the germline V gene. The CDR3 protein is CASSDALGLAGRETQYF. CDR3 nucleotide sequence: TGTGCCAGCAGTGATGCACTGGGACTAGCGGGCAGGGAGACCCAGTACTTC.

The chain has TRBV5-1 and TRBJ2-7, with 9 bases lining up with TRBD1. CDR3 length: 16 amino acids. Germline CDR1 reads SGHRS; CDR2 reads YFSETQ. V shed 3 bases, J shed 5 bases, and the junction held 12 bases outside the gene matches. As DNA, the CDR3 is TGCGCCAGCAGCTCATCGACAGGGGGTACAATCAACGAGCAGTACTTC. Protein sequence: CASSSSTGGTINEQYF. The full variable domain, its missing parts supplied by reference TRBV5-1 and TRBJ2-7, is KAGVTQTPRYLIKTRGQQVTLSCSPISGHRSVSWYQQTPGQGLQFLFEYFSETQRNKGNFPGRFSGRQFSNSRSEMNVSTLELGDSALYLCASSSSTGGTINEQYFGPGTRLTVT.

The chain combines TRBV10-3 with TRBJ2-7; D is possibly TRBD1 (5 bases). Germline V gives CDR1 ENHRY, CDR2 SYGVKD. V lost 4 bases and J lost 4, with 17 bases in between. This CDR3 spans 15 amino acids. The CDR3 coding sequence is TGTGCCATCAGTGCTATTACAGGTACAGGTTACGAGCAGTACTTC. Translation: CAISAITGTGYEQYF.

The gene calls are TRBV9 and TRBJ2-5; 14 nucleotides align to TRBD2. The CDR3 sequence is 18 residues long. The V segment lost 4 bases and the J segment 1 base; nucleotides outside the gene matches: 9. Germline V gene sequence: CDR1 SGDLS, CDR2 YYNGEE. The CDR3 reads CASSTLTSGRASQETQYF. The DNA for the CDR3 is TGTGCCAGCAGCACACTGACTAGCGGGAGGGCCAGCCAAGAGACCCAGTACTTC.

The rearrangement links TRBV6-4 to TRBJ2-7; TRBD1 might be the D (6 bases). Trimming removed 2 bases at V and 1 base at J, with 9 bases between. This CDR3 comprises 14 residues. From germline, CDR1 is MRHNA and CDR2 SNTAGT. This CDR3 is CASSDGGESYEQYF. The CDR3 region has the DNA TGTGCCAGCAGTGACGGGGGCGAATCCTACGAGCAGTACTTC.

The rearrangement uses TRBV28 and TRBJ2-2, with D perhaps matching TRBD2 (7 bases). Trimming removed 6 bases from V and 6 bases from J, with 17 bases in between. The CDR3 covers 15 residues. CDR1 MDHEN and CDR2 SYDVKM come from the germline V gene. In nucleotides, the CDR3 is TGTGCCAGCAGCCGAGATCAGGGGAGGGCCGGGGAGCTGTTTTTT. Amino acids: CASSRDQGRAGELFF. The entire variable domain, with the rest obtained from reference TRBV28 and TRBJ2-2, is as follows: DVKVTQSSRYLVKRTGEKVFLECVQDMDHENMFWYRQDPGLGLRLIYFSYDVKMKEKGDIPEGYSVSREKKERFSLILESASTNQTSMYLCASSRDQGRAGELFFGEGSRLTVL.